Listed below are T cell receptor beta chains from one sample, sequenced in a study of early T cells in non-severe SARS-CoV-2 infection. TCRdb redid the calling of the 5' RACE reads with MiXCR, one entry per CDR3 protein. The table has 65,000 to 85,000 distinct CDR3 sequences, more than 8.5% seen once. The sequencing used whole blood, collected at baseline. These receptors were collected from an adult who was a healthcare worker with PCR-confirmed SARS-CoV-2 infection or an uninfected control (not recorded which). CDR3s include the opening cysteine and the closing phenylalanine or tryptophan. A D gene is named only where the DNA matches it firmly. Not all rows give a size; the values are once, few, many and, for expanded clones, a class.

>TRBJ2-2|TRBV7-2|TRBD1|-
TGTGCCAGCAGCGTGGGACAGGGGAACACCGGGGAGCTGTTTTTT
CASSVGQGNTGELFF
>TRBJ2-4|TRBV7-9|TRBD1|few
TGTGCCAGCAGCTTGGGGACAGGGGCCGTCATTCAGTACTTC
CASSLGTGAVIQYF
>TRBJ2-3|TRBV28|-|-
TGTGCCAGCAGTTCCCCCCCGACACTGCCAAGCACAGATACGCAGTATTTT
CASSSPPTLPSTDTQYF
>TRBJ2-1|TRBV11-2|-|many
TGTGCCAGCAGCTTACTGTTAGGCCCGACTGAGCAGTTCTTC
CASSLLLGPTEQFF
>TRBJ2-1|TRBV11-2|-|-
TGTGCCAGCAGCTTAGACCCAGGCGCCTACAATGAGCAGTTCTTC
CASSLDPGAYNEQFF
>TRBJ1-1|TRBV11-2|-|-
TGTGCCAGCAGCCCGACCCGGGGCACTGAAGCTTTCTTT
CASSPTRGTEAFF
>TRBJ2-2|TRBV10-2|-|many
TGCGCCAGCAGTGAGGGGGGGCTCCCGAACACCGGGGAGCTGTTTTTT
CASSEGGLPNTGELFF
>TRBJ2-7|TRBV20-1|-|-
TGCAGTGCCGGGGTTCAGTACGAGCAGTACTTC
CSAGVQYEQYF
>TRBJ2-3|TRBV19|-|few
TGTGCCAGTAGTCACAGAGATACGCAGTATTTT
CASSHRDTQYF
>TRBJ2-2|TRBV12-3/TRBV12-4|-|many
TGTGCCAGCAGACCTGACTTTGGGGGAAGCGGGGAGCTGTTTTTT
CASRPDFGGSGELFF
>TRBJ2-3|TRBV27|TRBD1|few
TGTGCCAGCAGCGACTCAACGAGCAGGGGGACAGATACGCAGTATTTT
CASSDSTSRGTDTQYF
>TRBJ1-1|TRBV4-3|-|many
TGCGCCAGCAGCCAGCGACCGAACACTGAAGCTTTCTTT
CASSQRPNTEAFF
>TRBJ1-2|TRBV12-3/TRBV12-4|-|many
TGTGCCAGCAGTTTACACCCCCAGACGGCTCCCTATGGCTACACCTTC
CASSLHPQTAPYGYTF
>TRBJ1-1|TRBV12-3/TRBV12-4|-|many
TGTGCCAGCAGTTCCACGACGGATGCAAATATGAACACTGAAGCTTTCTTT
CASSSTTDANMNTEAFF
>TRBJ2-2|TRBV7-3|-|many
TGTGCCAGCAGCTCGACAGTGAACACCGGGGAGCTGTTTTTT
CASSSTVNTGELFF
>TRBJ1-5|TRBV4-2|TRBD1|-
TGTGCCAGCAGCCAAATCGGGACAGGGCCGGGCAATCAGCCCCAGCATTTT
CASSQIGTGPGNQPQHF
>TRBJ2-4|TRBV7-2|-|many
TGTGCCAGCAGCTTAACAACCCGAGAGGGCGCGGCTGCGCTAGGAAACATTCAGTACTTC
CASSLTTREGAAALGNIQYF
>TRBJ2-1|TRBV24-1|TRBD1|-
TGTGCCACGTCCCCGGGACAGAGAGCCTACAATGAGCAGTTCTTC
CATSPGQRAYNEQFF
>TRBJ1-2|TRBV28|-|many
TGTGCCAGCAGAGGGGGAACACTGGGGGGTGATCGCTATGGCTACACCTTC
CASRGGTLGGDRYGYTF
>TRBJ2-7|TRBV28|-|-
TGTGCCAGCAGTGGGACTTACGAGCAGTACTTC
CASSGTYEQYF
>TRBJ2-7|TRBV20-1|TRBD1|-
TGCAGTGCTAGGAACCGGGACAGTTTCATCGAGCAGTACTTC
CSARNRDSFIEQYF
>TRBJ2-1|TRBV2|-|many
TGTGCCAGCAGTGAAGGCAGGGGCTACAATGAGCAGTTCTTC
CASSEGRGYNEQFF
>TRBJ2-1|TRBV29-1|-|many
TGCAGCGTAGAGTGGGGCGATGAGCAGTTCTTC
CSVEWGDEQFF
>TRBJ2-7|TRBV6-2/TRBV6-3|-|-
TGTGCCAGCAGCGCCTACGCAGAGAGCTCCTACGAGCAGTACTTC
CASSAYAESSYEQYF
>TRBJ2-5|TRBV6-1|-|few
TGTGCCAGCAGGCCAACCGGGGTGCAAGAGACCCAGTACTTC
CASRPTGVQETQYF
>TRBJ2-5|TRBV5-1|TRBD2|-
TGCGCCAGCAGCTCAGGACTAGCGGGAACAGTACAAGAGACCCAGTACTTC
CASSSGLAGTVQETQYF
>TRBJ2-1|TRBV20-1|-|many
TGCAGTGCTAGAAAGAACAGAGGAGCCCAGTTCTTC
CSARKNRGAQFF
>TRBJ2-7|TRBV19|TRBD2|-
TGTGCCAGTAGTATATCCAGTTTCCCCGTAGCGGGAGACTTTCTCGAGCAGTACTTC
CASSISSFPVAGDFLEQYF
>TRBJ1-5|TRBV19|-|-
TGTGCCAGTACCCTCCGGGACCCATATAGCAATCAGCCCCAGCATTTT
CASTLRDPYSNQPQHF
>TRBJ2-3|TRBV28|-|-
TGTGCCACCACCTCCGGGGGATTCCCCACAGATACGCAGTATTTT
CATTSGGFPTDTQYF
>TRBJ2-2|TRBV27|TRBD1|-
TGTGCCAGCAGATTAAGACAGGGCGCTTCGAACACCGGGGAGCTGTTTTTT
CASRLRQGASNTGELFF
>TRBJ2-7|TRBV6-2/TRBV6-3|-|-
TGTGCCAGCAGCTGGGTGGATTACTACGAGCAGTACTTC
CASSWVDYYEQYF
>TRBJ1-1|TRBV28|-|-
TGTGCCAGCAGGCCACGCGGACGGGCAAACACTGAAGCTTTCTTT
CASRPRGRANTEAFF
>TRBJ1-5|TRBV7-2|-|few
TGTGCCAGCAGCTTAAGTCACTCTCAGCCCCAGCATTTT
CASSLSHSQPQHF
>TRBJ2-7|TRBV7-2|-|few
TGTGCCAGCAGCCCGACCGGCAGGACCACCTACGAGCAGTACTTC
CASSPTGRTTYEQYF
>TRBJ2-7|TRBV12-3/TRBV12-4|TRBD2|many
TGTGCCAGCAGCGAGCGGACTAGCGGAAACTACGAGCAGTACTTC
CASSERTSGNYEQYF
>TRBJ2-7|TRBV12-3/TRBV12-4|-|few
TGTGCCAGCAGTTATCTGACCTACGAGCAGTACTTC
CASSYLTYEQYF
>TRBJ2-7|TRBV10-3|-|-
TGTGCCATCAGTGGACGGGACTACGAGCAGTACTTC
CAISGRDYEQYF
>TRBJ2-3|TRBV7-8|-|many
TGTGCCAGCAGCGCATACCGAGGCTCACCCGCAGATACGCAGTATTTT
CASSAYRGSPADTQYF
>TRBJ1-2|TRBV20-1|TRBD1|many
TGCAGTGCTAGACCACGGACAGGGATTAACTATGGCTACACCTTC
CSARPRTGINYGYTF
>TRBJ2-7|TRBV28|TRBD1|-
TGTGCCAGCAGTCAGGGGGACTACGAGCAGTACTTC
CASSQGDYEQYF
>TRBJ2-2|TRBV9|-|many
TGTGCCAGCAGCGTAGACACCGGGGAGCTGTTTTTT
CASSVDTGELFF
>TRBJ2-4|TRBV7-2|-|-
TGTGCCAGCAGCTTATTGGGTCCTTTTCGGGACATTCAGTACTTC
CASSLLGPFRDIQYF
>TRBJ2-1|TRBV7-2|-|many
TGTGCCAGCAGGAAGGGGGGCGGCTCCTACAATGAGCAGTTCTTC
CASRKGGGSYNEQFF
>TRBJ2-2|TRBV7-9|-|few
TGTGCCAGCAGCTTAGAAACAGGGAACACCGGGGAGCTGTTTTTT
CASSLETGNTGELFF
>TRBJ2-7|TRBV18|TRBD2|many
TGTGCCAGCTCAGTTACGACTAGCGGGATCACTTCCTACGAGCAGTACTTC
CASSVTTSGITSYEQYF
>TRBJ2-5|TRBV28|-|many
TGTGCCAGCAGTTATCCCGGGTCCCGGGAGACCCAGTACTTC
CASSYPGSRETQYF
>TRBJ1-6|TRBV6-5|TRBD1|many
TGTGCCAGCAGTACCGGGACAGGGGGCTCACCCCTCCACTTT
CASSTGTGGSPLHF